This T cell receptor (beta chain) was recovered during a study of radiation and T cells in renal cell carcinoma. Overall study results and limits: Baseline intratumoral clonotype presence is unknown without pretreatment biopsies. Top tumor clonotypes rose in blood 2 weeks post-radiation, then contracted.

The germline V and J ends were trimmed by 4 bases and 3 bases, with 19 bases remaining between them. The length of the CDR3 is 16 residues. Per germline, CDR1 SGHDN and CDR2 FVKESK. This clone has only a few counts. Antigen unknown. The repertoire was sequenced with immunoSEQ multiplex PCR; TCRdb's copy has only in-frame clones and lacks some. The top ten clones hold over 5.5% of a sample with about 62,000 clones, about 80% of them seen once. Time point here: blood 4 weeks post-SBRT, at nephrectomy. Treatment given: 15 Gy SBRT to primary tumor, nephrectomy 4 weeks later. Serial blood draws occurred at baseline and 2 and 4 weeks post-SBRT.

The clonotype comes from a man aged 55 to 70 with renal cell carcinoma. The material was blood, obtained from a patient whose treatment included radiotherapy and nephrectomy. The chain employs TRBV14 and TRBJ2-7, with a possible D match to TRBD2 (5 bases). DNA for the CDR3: TGTGCCAGCAGCCCCCCGCAGAGGGCAGGTATCTACGAGCAGTACTTC. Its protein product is CASSPPQRAGIYEQYF. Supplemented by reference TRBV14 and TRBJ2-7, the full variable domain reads EAGVTQFPSHSVIEKGQTVTLRCDPISGHDNLYWYRRVMGKEIKFLLHFVKESKQDESGMPNNRFLAERTGGTYSTLKVQPAELEDSGVYFCASSPPQRAGIYEQYFGPGTRLTVT.